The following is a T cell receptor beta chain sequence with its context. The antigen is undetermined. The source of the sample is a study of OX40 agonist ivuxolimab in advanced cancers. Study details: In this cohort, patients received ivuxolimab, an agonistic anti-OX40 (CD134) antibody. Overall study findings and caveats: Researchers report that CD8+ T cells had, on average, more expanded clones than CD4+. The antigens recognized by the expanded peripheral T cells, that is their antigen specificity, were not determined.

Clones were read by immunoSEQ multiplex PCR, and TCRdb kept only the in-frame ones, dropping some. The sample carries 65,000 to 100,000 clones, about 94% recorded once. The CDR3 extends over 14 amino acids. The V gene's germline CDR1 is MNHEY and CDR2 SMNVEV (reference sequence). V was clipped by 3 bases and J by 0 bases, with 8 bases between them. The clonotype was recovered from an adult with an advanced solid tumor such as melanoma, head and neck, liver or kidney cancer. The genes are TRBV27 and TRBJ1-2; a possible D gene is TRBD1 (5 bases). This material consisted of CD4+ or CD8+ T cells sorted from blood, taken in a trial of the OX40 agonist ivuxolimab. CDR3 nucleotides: TGTGCCAGCAGTTTCGCAGGGACTAACTATGGCTACACCTTC. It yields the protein CASSFAGTNYGYTF.